This TCR beta chain was sequenced for a study of regulatory T cells in long-lasting Graves disease. About the study: More than 5 years of antithyroid drugs with positive TSH receptor antibodies defined persistent Graves' disease.

Time point meaning: persistent/refractory GD, antithyroid drugs over 5 years with positive TRAb. The TCR library was prepared using RNA isolated from PBMCs. EDTA tubes were used for drawing 8.5 to 9.5 milliliters of peripheral blood. This clonotype came up many times. This CDR3 region has 13 residues. Between the trimmed V and J ends, which lost 1 base and 4 bases, there was a span of 8 bases. Germline V gene lookup returns CDR1 SGHDN and CDR2 FVKESK. Library construction for TCR beta used iRepertoire HTBI primers and Arm-PCR of CDR3 regions. TCRdb reprocessed the multiplex PCR reads via MiXCR and lists one record per CDR3 protein. The sample comprises over 350,000 distinct CDR3 sequences, about a fifth of which are singletons, and roughly 20% rests with the top ten.

The source of this sequence is a female donor with Graves disease. This rearrangement joins TRBV14 to TRBJ2-7, with D possibly matching TRBD1 (6 bases). Sequencing was performed on peripheral blood mononuclear cells (PBMCs), taken when the disease was refractory, from a patient treated with antithyroid drugs. CDR3 in amino acids: CASSQVRGYEQYF. DNA of the CDR3: TGTGCCAGCAGCCAAGTGAGGGGGTACGAGCAGTACTTC. Full variable domain (remainder filled in from reference TRBV14 and TRBJ2-7): EAGVTQFPSHSVIEKGQTVTLRCDPISGHDNLYWYRRVMGKEIKFLLHFVKESKQDESGMPNNRFLAERTGGTYSTLKVQPAELEDSGVYFCASSQVRGYEQYFGPGTRLTVT.